Shown below are 21 T cell receptor beta chains from a single sample sequenced in a study of blood T cell repertoires in COVID-19. Generated by immunoSEQ multiplex PCR, the TCRdb table keeps only in-frame clones and is missing some. The sample holds tens of thousands of clones, roughly 86% seen once. The sequencing input was peripheral blood. The receptor source for this set is a human donor in a cohort sampled during active COVID-19.

The rearrangement links TRBV5-1 to TRBJ2-1; TRBD2 aligns across 9 bases. V dropped 5 bases and J dropped 5; count of bases not matched to a gene: 8. CDR3 length: 15 residues. CDR1 is SGHRS, CDR2 YFSETQ, per germline. The CDR3 nucleotides are TGCGCCAGCAGTATGAAGCGGGAGGCTAACAATGAGCAGTTCTTC. Protein sequence: CASSMKREANNEQFF.

The chain is built from TRBV7-3 and TRBJ2-1, with 7 bases that match TRBD1. Germline assignment: CDR1 SGHTA and CDR2 FQGTGA. With 2 bases clipped from V and 5 bases from J, the junction kept 3 bases outside the gene matches. This CDR3 spans 14 amino acids. The DNA of the CDR3 is TGTGCCAGCAGCTTATTAACAGGGGACAATGAGCAGTTCTTC. Translated: CASSLLTGDNEQFF.

The rearrangement links TRBV19 to TRBJ1-5; TRBD1 matches at 11 bases. Germline-derived CDR1 and CDR2 are LNHDA and SQIVND (reference sequence). V lost 6 bases, J lost 11 bases, and 12 bases stayed unmatched. The CDR3 totals 15 residues. In DNA, the CDR3 is TGTGCCAGTAGCGAAGGGACAGGGGGAACGAAGTCCCAGCATTTT. Protein: CASSEGTGGTKSQHF.

This rearrangement joins TRBV5-1 to TRBJ2-1, with D hard to call. V was shortened by 3 bases and J by 6 bases, with 13 bases between the two germline ends. Per the germline V gene, CDR1 is SGHRS and CDR2 is YFSETQ. The CDR3 length is 14 residues. CDR3 loop: CASSSRRGRNEQFF. CDR3 nucleotide sequence: TGCGCCAGCAGCTCCCGTAGAGGTCGCAATGAGCAGTTCTTC.

This chain joins TRBV6-5 and TRBJ1-3, with 9 bases identical to TRBD1. This CDR3 spans 15 amino acids. Losses at the gene ends were 6 bases for V and 2 bases for J; bases not matched to a gene: 5. The germline gives CDR1 MNHEY, CDR2 SVGAGI. The CDR3 reads CASSSGQGTGNTIYF. The CDR3 nucleotides read TGTGCCAGCAGCTCCGGACAGGGGACTGGAAACACCATATATTTT.

V gene TRBV5-1 combines with J gene TRBJ1-1, with 8 positions matching TRBD1. Germline V CDR1 and CDR2: SGHRS, YFSETQ. The length of the CDR3 is 15 residues. J gave up 4 bases and V 3 bases, and 8 bases lay outside the gene matches. CDR3 bases: TGCGCCAGCAGCTCAAGACAGGGGTGGGGCACTGAAGCTTTCTTT. The encoded protein is CASSSRQGWGTEAFF.

This chain connects TRBV19 to TRBJ2-1; 9 bases match TRBD1. The CDR3 spans 15 residues. V lost 5 bases and J lost 9; bases outside the gene matches: 11. From germline, CDR1 is LNHDA and CDR2 SQIVND (reference sequence). CDR3 in amino acids: CASSGTGQGTREQFF. For the CDR3, the DNA is TGTGCCAGTAGTGGGACAGGACAGGGGACCCGTGAGCAGTTCTTC.

This clone showed up just once. This chain connects TRBV21-1 to TRBJ2-3; no check of the table's D call, TRBD2, against the DNA was made. TRBV21-1 corresponds to a pseudogene. This CDR3 spans 20 amino acids. The CDR3 nucleotides are TGTGCCAGCAGCAGCCGGCCACATCCACTAGCGGGAGGTTGCACAGATACGCAGTATTTT. It translates to CASSSRPHPLAGGCTDTQYF.

The V and J genes are TRBV5-5 and TRBJ2-7, with TRBD1 as a possible D gene (5 bases). V lost 0 bases, J lost 0 bases, and 13 bases lay in between. Germline assignment: CDR1 SGHKS and CDR2 YYEKEE (reference sequence). The CDR3 runs 16 residues. CDR3 sequence reads: CASSLAVTERSYEQYF. CDR3 DNA sequence: TGTGCCAGCAGCTTGGCCGTGACAGAACGCTCCTACGAGCAGTACTTC.

This chain uses TRBV9 with TRBJ1-1, with TRBD1 as a possible D gene (6 bases). CDR3 length: 14 amino acids. Trimming took off 0 bases at V and 3 bases at J, with 9 bases between the two ends. Germline V gene lookup returns CDR1 SGDLS and CDR2 YYNGEE. The CDR3 protein is CASSVGDTYTEAFF. The DNA for the CDR3 is TGTGCCAGCAGCGTAGGGGACACTTACACTGAAGCTTTCTTT.

The V call is TRBV21-1, the J call TRBJ1-2. TRBV21-1 is reported as a pseudogene. This CDR3 region has 15 residues. In nucleotides, the CDR3 is TGTGCCAGCAGCAAAGTTCGGGGAGTCGGCTATGGCTACACCTTC. This gives the protein CASSKVRGVGYGYTF.

The rearrangement joins TRBV2 to TRBJ2-7, with 12 bases matching TRBD2. From germline, CDR1 is SNHLY and CDR2 FYNNEI. CDR3 size: 17 residues. The J segment lost 5 bases and the V segment lost 10 bases, leaving 18 bases of the junction unmatched. The CDR3: CATIPGLAGGTLDEQYF. As DNA, the CDR3 is TGTGCCACCATTCCGGGACTAGCGGGCGGAACCCTAGACGAGCAGTACTTC.

The chain carries TRBV27 and TRBJ2-1; 7 nucleotides line up with TRBD2. Germline values: CDR1 MNHEY, CDR2 SMNVEV (reference sequence). This CDR3 has 14 amino acids. The junction had 8 bases not matched to a gene; V was cut back by 3 bases and J by 9 bases. The CDR3 is CASSFREAISEQFF. In DNA form, the CDR3 reads TGTGCCAGCAGTTTTCGGGAGGCGATTAGTGAGCAGTTCTTC.

The V gene is TRBV11-2, the J gene TRBJ2-3, with 15 bases identical to TRBD2. V lost 4 bases to trimming and J lost 6 bases; unmatched junction nucleotides: 5. CDR3 length: 16 residues. Germline V gives CDR1 SGHAT, CDR2 FQNNGV. The CDR3 DNA reads as TGTGCCAGCAGCTACGGGACTAGCGGGAGGCGGGATACGCAGTATTTT. Amino acid sequence: CASSYGTSGRRDTQYF. Drawing the rest from reference TRBV11-2 and TRBJ2-3, the complete variable domain is EAGVAQSPRYKIIEKRQSVAFWCNPISGHATLYWYQQILGQGPKLLIQFQNNGVVDDSQLPKDRFSAERLKGVDSTLKIQPAKLEDSAVYLCASSYGTSGRRDTQYFGPGTRLTVL.

Here the CDR3 DNA reads TGTGCCAGCACCAACCCGGGGGAATCTAGCACAGATACGCAGTATTTT. Protein: CASTNPGESSTDTQYF. The gene calls are TRBV7-9 and TRBJ2-3; TRBD2 is a possible D gene (6 bases). Trimming pared 7 bases from V and 0 bases from J, leaving 17 bases between. CDR1 SEHNR and CDR2 FQNEAQ come from the germline V gene (reference sequence). The CDR3 runs 16 residues.

The CDR3 sequence is CASSLNSNYGYTF. CDR3 nucleotide sequence: TGTGCCAGCAGCTTGAACAGTAACTATGGCTACACCTTC. The chain uses TRBV7-2 and TRBJ1-2, with D unresolved. Trimming cost V 3 bases and J 1 base, with 6 bases left between them. This CDR3 is built from 13 residues. Germline-derived CDR1 and CDR2 are SGHTA and FQGNSA.

The rearrangement uses TRBV27 and TRBJ1-2, with TRBD1 as a possible D gene (6 bases). Trimming left V 5 bases short and J 3 bases short, with 13 bases between. This CDR3 spans 14 amino acids. The germline CDR1 and CDR2 sequences are MNHEY and SMNVEV (reference sequence). As DNA, the CDR3 is TGTGCCAGCAGTCCTGGGGGCGCCGACTATGGCTACACCTTC. Encoded protein: CASSPGGADYGYTF.

The chain links TRBV18 to TRBJ2-2; 9 nucleotides line up with TRBD1. Per germline, CDR1 KGHSH and CDR2 LQKENI. The CDR3 runs to 15 residues. J lost 7 bases, V lost 3 bases, and 6 bases had no gene match. The CDR3 reads CASSPGQGPYGELFF. CDR3 DNA sequence: TGTGCCAGCTCACCGGGACAGGGTCCCTACGGGGAGCTGTTTTTT.

The chain has TRBV29-1 and TRBJ2-1, with D uncertain. The germline V gene has CDR1 SQVTM and CDR2 ANQGSEA. The CDR3 consists of 12 residues. Trimming pared 4 bases from V and 7 bases from J, leaving 11 bases between. CDR3 region: CSVVHQLNEQFF. Here the CDR3 DNA reads TGCAGCGTTGTCCACCAACTAAATGAGCAGTTCTTC.

The table lists this clone with a few counts. CDR3 in amino acids: CASSGDRNEQFF. CDR3 DNA: TGCGCCAGCAGCGGGGACAGAAATGAGCAGTTCTTC. The genes are TRBV10-1 and TRBJ2-1; 7 bases agree with TRBD1. This CDR3 contains 12 residues. Germline V CDR1 and CDR2: WNHNN, SYGVQD (reference sequence). V shed 6 bases, J shed 7 bases, and the junction held 3 bases outside the gene matches.

The V call is TRBV27, the J call TRBJ1-2, with 10 positions matching TRBD1. Germline CDR1 reads MNHEY; CDR2 reads SMNVEV (reference sequence). The CDR3 length is 17 residues. V gave up 8 bases and J gave up 3 bases; unmatched junction bases: 15. The DNA of the CDR3 is TGTGCCAGCCCCAGAGCCCCGCGACAGGGGGCACACTATGGCTACACCTTC. The encoded protein is CASPRAPRQGAHYGYTF.